The following is a T cell receptor beta chain sequence with its context. The antigen remains unidentified. Germline CDR1 is SGHTA and CDR2 is FQGTGA. The CDR3 totals 15 residues. With 5 bases removed from V and 0 bases from J, the gap between germline ends came to 11 bases. This sample is part of a study of OX40 agonist ivuxolimab in advanced cancers. The wider study: Males comprised 75% to 90% of the group, whose mean age was approximately 61 years (range roughly 20 to 90).

Repertoires were generated with immunoSEQ multiplex PCR, while TCRdb's copy carries only in-frame clones and drops some. The sample contains tens of thousands of clones, more than 75% of which appear only once. Study findings and constraints: On average, CD8+ T cells had more expanded clones than CD4+.

The sequences come from CD4+ or CD8+ T cells sorted from blood, collected in a trial of the OX40 agonist ivuxolimab. The clonotype was recovered from an adult with an advanced solid tumor such as melanoma, head and neck, liver or kidney cancer. The gene calls are TRBV7-3 and TRBJ1-3; the D gene is possibly TRBD1 (6 bases). The CDR3 DNA sequence: TGTGCCAGCAGCGTTGACAGGAGCTCTGGAAACACCATATATTTT. The encoded protein is CASSVDRSSGNTIYF.